This TCR beta chain derives from a study of blood T cell repertoires in COVID-19. This CDR3 contains 14 residues. In germline, CDR1 is SGHNT, CDR2 YENEEA. The V gene end was trimmed by 5 bases and the J gene end by 0 bases; junction bases not matched to a gene: 1. Here immunoSEQ multiplex PCR was the method, and the copy in TCRdb shows in-frame clones only, minus some. Among a few hundred thousand clones listed, 80% to 85% were seen once. Sequencing was done on a sample of PBMCs or T cells enriched from blood (not recorded which). The chain joins TRBV11-3 to TRBJ1-1, with TRBD1 identical over 9 bases. The clonotype was recovered from a man aged 45-65 years who had recovered from COVID-19. The CDR3 bases are TGTGCCAGCAGCGGGACAGGGATGAACACTGAAGCTTTCTTT. It encodes CASSGTGMNTEAFF.